These 3 T cell receptor beta chains were all obtained from the same sample, sequenced in a study of blood T cells in healthy people across ages. Alongside a J-beta primer mix, a sample-barcoded 5' primer served in a second PCR lasting roughly 7 to 11 cycles. TCRdb redid the calling of the 5' RACE reads with MiXCR, one entry per CDR3 protein. This table has about 780,000 distinct CDR3 sequences, less than 60% appearing once. Sequencing was carried out using blood. These receptor sequences come from a man older than 75 in good health.

The rearrangement links TRBV6-2 or TRBV6-3 to TRBJ1-2; D call uncertain. Germline CDR1 MNHEY, CDR2 SVGEGT. This CDR3 contains 15 residues. Trimming pared 2 bases from V and 4 bases from J, leaving 14 bases between. The CDR3 bases are TGTGCCAGCAGTTACCGGGTAGGAGGCGGCTATGGCTACACCTTC. This encodes CASSYRVGGGYGYTF.

The genes are TRBV4-3 and TRBJ2-7; D gene unclear. The germline V gene has CDR1 LGHNA and CDR2 YSLEER. CDR3 size: 15 residues. V was shortened by 1 base and J by 2 bases, with 12 bases between the two germline ends. CDR3 region: CASSQVLLQPYEQYF. CDR3 DNA sequence: TGCGCCAGCAGCCAAGTCCTTTTACAACCCTACGAGCAGTACTTC.

This clonotype came up a few times. This rearrangement joins TRBV6-6 to TRBJ2-4, with 7 bases matching TRBD1. CDR3 length equals 15 residues. The junction had 6 bases not matched to a gene; V was cut back by 2 bases and J by 5 bases. Germline CDR1 is MNHNY and CDR2 is SVGAGI (reference sequence). The CDR3 protein is CASSYADGQENIQYF. CDR3 DNA sequence: TGTGCCAGCAGTTACGCCGATGGACAGGAAAACATTCAGTACTTC.